Shown below are 8 T cell receptor beta chains from a single sample sequenced in a study of T cell responses to AZD1222 COVID-19 vaccine. The method was immunoSEQ multiplex PCR; TCRdb's version includes in-frame clones alone and lacks a portion of them. The sample gives about 97,000 clones, approximately 91% of which show up once; about 2.8% is in the top ten. The sample here was peripheral blood, taken on day 0 of AZD1222 vaccination. The receptors originated from an adult in good health.

The chain recombines TRBV30 with TRBJ1-2, with D tentatively TRBD1 (6 bases). The V and J ends lost 2 bases and 4 bases respectively, with 11 bases between them. The germline V gene has CDR1 GTSNPN and CDR2 SVGIG (reference sequence). The CDR3 loop spans 13 amino acids. The CDR3 DNA sequence: TGTGCCTGGAGTTCTTACAGGGTCTATGGCTACACCTTC. It translates to CAWSSYRVYGYTF.

The chain employs TRBV10-2 and TRBJ2-7; 7 nucleotides match TRBD1. Germline CDR1 and CDR2: WSHSY and SAAADI. The V gene end was trimmed by 4 bases and the J gene end by 4 bases; junction bases not matched to a gene: 22. The CDR3 covers 19 residues. The CDR3 loop reads CASSANSLSVGTVRYEQYF. The CDR3 region has the DNA TGCGCCAGCAGTGCCAACTCACTCTCTGTCGGGACAGTAAGGTACGAGCAGTACTTC.

The J gene is TRBJ1-1, the V gene TRBV5-4; tentative D call: TRBD1 (5 bases). This CDR3 is built from 14 residues. Per germline, CDR1 SGHNT and CDR2 YYREEE (reference sequence). Trimming took 4 bases from V and 4 from J, leaving 14 bases between them. The CDR3 loop reads CASSRGGEGTEAFF. The CDR3, as DNA: TGTGCCAGCAGCCGGGGAGGGGAGGGCACTGAAGCTTTCTTT.

This chain links TRBV6-5 with TRBJ2-1; D might be TRBD1 or TRBD2, each matching 5 bases. The CDR3 consists of 14 residues. Germline CDR1 reads MNHEY; CDR2 reads SVGAGI. V was clipped by 4 bases and J by 0 bases, with 7 bases between them. The CDR3 nucleotides are TGTGCCAGCAGTTCAGGGAGCTCCTACAATGAGCAGTTCTTC. This gives the protein CASSSGSSYNEQFF.

The genes are TRBV5-1 and TRBJ2-4; D possibly uses TRBD1 or TRBD2 (5 bases each). The CDR3 has 14 amino acids. Germline values: CDR1 SGHRS, CDR2 YFSETQ. V dropped 1 base and J dropped 8 bases, with 13 bases sitting between them. This chain's CDR3 is CASSLNRGVDIQYF. DNA of the CDR3: TGCGCCAGCAGCTTGAATCGAGGGGTGGACATTCAGTACTTC.

This sequence joins TRBV2 and TRBJ1-6; a weak D match, TRBD1 (5 bases). This CDR3 spans 15 amino acids. Between the trimmed V and J ends, which lost 8 bases and 0 bases, there was a span of 11 bases. Germline V gene lookup returns CDR1 SNHLY and CDR2 FYNNEI. The CDR3 nucleotides read TGTGCCAGCGCCCCGGGACGCTCCTATAATTCACCCCTCCACTTT. Residues: CASAPGRSYNSPLHF.

This chain joins TRBV6-5 and TRBJ1-2; weak D call: TRBD1 (6 bases). The CDR3 has 14 amino acids. V dropped 6 bases and J dropped 4 bases, with 15 bases sitting between them. Germline CDR1 is MNHEY and CDR2 is SVGAGI. CDR3 bases: TGTGCCAGCAGCCCGGGGGGCGCAATCTATGGCTACACCTTC. Translated: CASSPGGAIYGYTF.

This sequence joins TRBV4-2 and TRBJ2-7; the D is unclear. Trimming cost V 0 bases and J 2 bases, with 11 bases left between them. The CDR3 is made up of 15 amino acids. Germline loops: CDR1 LGHNA, CDR2 YNFKEQ. The CDR3 region is CASSQESGRTYEQYF. The CDR3 DNA reads as TGTGCCAGCAGCCAAGAAAGTGGCCGCACCTACGAGCAGTACTTC.